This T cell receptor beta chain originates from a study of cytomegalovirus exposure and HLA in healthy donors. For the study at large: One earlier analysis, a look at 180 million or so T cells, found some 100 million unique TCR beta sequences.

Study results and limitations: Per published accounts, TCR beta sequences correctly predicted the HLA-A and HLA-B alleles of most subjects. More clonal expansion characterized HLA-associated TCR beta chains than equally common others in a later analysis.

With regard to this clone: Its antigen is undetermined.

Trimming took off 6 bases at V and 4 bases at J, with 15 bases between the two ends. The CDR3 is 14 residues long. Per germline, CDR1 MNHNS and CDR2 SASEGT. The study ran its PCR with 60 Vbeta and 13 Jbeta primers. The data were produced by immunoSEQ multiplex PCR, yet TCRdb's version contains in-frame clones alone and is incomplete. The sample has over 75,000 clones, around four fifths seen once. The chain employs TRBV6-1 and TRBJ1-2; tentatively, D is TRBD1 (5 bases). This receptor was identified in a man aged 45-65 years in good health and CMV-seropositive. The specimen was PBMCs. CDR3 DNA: TGTGCCAGCAGCTCTATTCGGACAACCTATGGCTACACCTTC. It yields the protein CASSSIRTTYGYTF.